These 6 T cell receptor beta chains share one sample of origin, sequenced in a study of regulatory T cells in long-lasting Graves disease. TCR beta libraries were built with iRepertoire HTBI primers and Arm-PCR of CDR3 regions. TCRdb reanalysed the multiplex PCR reads using MiXCR and keeps one entry per CDR3 protein. The table includes about 560,000 distinct CDR3 sequences, around 15% detected once. Time point described: newly diagnosed GD, antithyroid drugs for less than 3 months. Isolated PBMC RNA provided the starting material for the TCR library. These data also formed part of another study, on T cells in Graves' hyperthyroidism and ophthalmopathy.

This specimen was peripheral blood mononuclear cells (PBMCs), taken at new diagnosis, from a patient treated with antithyroid drugs. These receptors came from a man aged 18 to 30 with Graves disease.

This clonotype has ten or more counts. The chain combines TRBV12-3 or TRBV12-4 with TRBJ1-3; TRBD1 might be the D (5 bases). The CDR3 sequence is 14 residues long. V was shortened by 4 bases and J by 4 bases, with 11 bases between the two germline ends. In nucleotides, the CDR3 is TGTGCCAGCAGTTCTTGGGGGGTCGGAAACACCATATATTTT. Amino acids: CASSSWGVGNTIYF.

A remark on this clonotype: Sequence at one end of the junction differs from germline and may be a read error. The CDR3 DNA reads as TGTGCTAGCAGCCGCGCCCCCGGCGGGGAGCTGTTTTTT. Its protein is CASSRAPGGELFF. The rearrangement links TRBV7-7 to TRBJ2-2; D call uncertain. Germline CDR1 and CDR2: SSHAT and FNYEAQ (reference sequence). This CDR3 spans 13 amino acids.

The sample holds many counts of this clonotype. The chain combines TRBV11-2 with TRBJ2-7, with D maybe TRBD2 (6 bases). Germline CDR1 SGHAT, CDR2 FQNNGV. The length of the CDR3 is 13 residues. Trimming left V 5 bases short and J 6 bases short, with 14 bases between. The CDR3: CASSPLMGGEQYF. DNA for the CDR3: TGTGCCAGCAGCCCGTTGATGGGGGGCGAGCAGTACTTC.

The chain couples TRBV11-2 to TRBJ2-2; 10 bases match TRBD2. The CDR3 extends over 24 amino acids. With V trimmed by 6 bases and J by 5 bases, 33 bases remained unmatched. CDR1 is SGHAT and CDR2 is FQNNGV in the germline V gene. CDR3 coding DNA: TGTGCCAGCAGGAGACTCGACAGCCCCAATCCGGGACCAGCGGGAGGGCCGAGGACCGGGGAGCTGTTTTTT. Amino acids: CASRRLDSPNPGPAGGPRTGELFF.

To note about this clonotype: A read error may explain this, as a much larger clone is one base away. The CDR3 loop reads CASSSPRRRPVRNITDTQYF. The CDR3 nucleotides are TGTGCCAGCAGCTCCCCGAGACGTAGGCCGGTCCGGAATATCACAGATACGCAGTATTTT. V and J are TRBV7-3 and TRBJ2-3; D call uncertain. CDR3 length: 20 residues. Trimming took off 4 bases at V and 2 bases at J, with 28 bases between the two ends. Germline V lookup: CDR1 SGHTA, CDR2 FQGTGA. Full variable domain (rest looked up from reference TRBV7-3 and TRBJ2-3): GAGVSQTPSNKVTEKGKYVELRCDPISGHTALYWYRQSLGQGPEFLIYFQGTGAADDSGLPNDRFFAVRPEGSVSTLKIQRTERGDSAVYLCASSSPRRRPVRNITDTQYFGPGTRLTVL.

This clonotype was seen many times. V usage is TRBV5-1 and J usage is TRBJ2-5; a weak D match, TRBD1 (5 bases). The germline CDR1 and CDR2 sequences are SGHRS and YFSETQ. This CDR3 comprises 15 residues. Trimming took off 0 bases at V and 2 bases at J, with 11 bases between the two ends. CDR3 protein: CASSLVAGPQETQYF. Written as DNA, the CDR3 is TGCGCCAGCAGCTTGGTGGCAGGGCCACAAGAGACCCAGTACTTC.